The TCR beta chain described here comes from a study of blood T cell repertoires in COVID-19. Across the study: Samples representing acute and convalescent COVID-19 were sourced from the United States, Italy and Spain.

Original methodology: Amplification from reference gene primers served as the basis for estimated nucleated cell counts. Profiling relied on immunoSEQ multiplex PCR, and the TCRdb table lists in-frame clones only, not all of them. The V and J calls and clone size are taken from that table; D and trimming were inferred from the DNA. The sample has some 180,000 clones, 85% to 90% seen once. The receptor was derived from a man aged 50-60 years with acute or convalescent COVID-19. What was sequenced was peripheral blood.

This CDR3 reads CAISEIGQALLGETQYF. The CDR3 region has the DNA TGTGCCATCAGTGAGATCGGACAGGCACTTCTTGGGGAGACCCAGTACTTC. The chain recombines TRBV10-3 with TRBJ2-5; 7 positions match TRBD1. Germline CDR1 ENHRY, CDR2 SYGVKD. V trimming: 2 bases; J trimming: 5 bases; junction bases outside the gene matches: 14. The CDR3 totals 17 residues.